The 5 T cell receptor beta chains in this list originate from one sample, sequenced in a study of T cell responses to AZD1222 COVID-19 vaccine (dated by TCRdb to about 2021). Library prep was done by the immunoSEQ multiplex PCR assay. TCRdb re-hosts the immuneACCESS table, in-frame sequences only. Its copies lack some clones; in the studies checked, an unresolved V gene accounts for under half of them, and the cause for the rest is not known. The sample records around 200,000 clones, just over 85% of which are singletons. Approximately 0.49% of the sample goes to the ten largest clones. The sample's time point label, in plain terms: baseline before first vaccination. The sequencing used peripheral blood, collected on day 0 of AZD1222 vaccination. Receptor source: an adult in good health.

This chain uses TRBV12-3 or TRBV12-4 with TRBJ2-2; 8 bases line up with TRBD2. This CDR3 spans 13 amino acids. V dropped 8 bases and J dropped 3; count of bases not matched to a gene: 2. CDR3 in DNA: TGTGCCAGCGACGGGGGGGACACCGGGGAGCTGTTTTTT. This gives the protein CASDGGDTGELFF.

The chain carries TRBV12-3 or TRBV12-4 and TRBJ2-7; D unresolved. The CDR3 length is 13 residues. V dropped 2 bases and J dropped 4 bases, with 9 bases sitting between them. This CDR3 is CASSLRVWYEQYF. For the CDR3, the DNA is TGTGCCAGCAGTTTAAGGGTTTGGTACGAGCAGTACTTC.

CDR3 in DNA: TGTGCCAGCAGTACGGGGGGAACAGCCAAAAACATTCAGTACTTC. It encodes CASSTGGTAKNIQYF. The V call is TRBV28, the J call TRBJ2-4; TRBD2 matches 7 bases. V lost 5 bases to trimming and J lost 0 bases; unmatched junction nucleotides: 4. Germline assignment: CDR1 MDHEN and CDR2 SYDVKM. The CDR3 is made up of 15 amino acids.

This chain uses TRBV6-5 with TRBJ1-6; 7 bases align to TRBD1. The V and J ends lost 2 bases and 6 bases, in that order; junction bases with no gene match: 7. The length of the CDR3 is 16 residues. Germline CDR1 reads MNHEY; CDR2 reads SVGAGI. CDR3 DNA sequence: TGTGCCAGCAGTTACGGGACAGCTGAAATTAATTCACCCCTCCACTTT. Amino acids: CASSYGTAEINSPLHF.

CDR3 DNA sequence: TGTGCCAGCAGCGGGGGATCCGGCAATGAGCAGTTCTTC. The encoded protein is CASSGGSGNEQFF. The chain uses TRBV9 and TRBJ2-1; unclear D gene. Per the germline V gene, CDR1 is SGDLS and CDR2 is YYNGEE. CDR3 length: 13 amino acids. The V end lost 3 bases, the J end lost 6 bases, and 10 bases lay between the germline ends. The full variable domain, its missing parts supplied by reference TRBV9 and TRBJ2-1, is DSGVTQTPKHLITATGQRVTLRCSPRSGDLSVYWYQQSLDQGLQFLIQYYNGEERAKGNILERFSAQQFPDLHSELNLSSLELGDSALYFCASSGGSGNEQFFGPGTRLTVL.